This T cell receptor beta chain comes out of a study of T cells after posttransplantation cyclophosphamide. CDR3 length: 15 amino acids. The V gene's germline CDR1 is SGHRS and CDR2 YFSETQ. The trim removed 4 bases at V and 0 bases at J, leaving 7 bases unmatched. Study-wide results and limits: TRB clonality was highly associated with recipient CMV seropositivity and reactivation. Tissue-infiltrating T cells from skin or gut overlapped little with blood T cells. Later post-transplant blood repertoires were often dominated by donor CD8+ memory clones.

Profiled with immunoSEQ multiplex PCR; TCRdb holds only in-frame clones, not every one. The sample lists around 9,400 clones; 89% were seen once. Sampled 1 year posttransplant, controls received myeloablative marrow transplants, methotrexate and a calcineurin inhibitor. Regarding this clone: The antigen is unknown.

The specimen was PBMCs, collected 430 to 450 days after allogeneic stem cell transplant with calcineurin inhibitor and methotrexate. The chain combines TRBV5-1 with TRBJ2-7; 7 nucleotides align to TRBD2. The clonotype originates from a male patient aged 50 or older who received an allogeneic stem cell transplant from an unrelated donor, was CMV-positive, and had chronic GVHD only. The T cells may partly be graft donor cells. This CDR3 reads CASSPYSGPSYEQYF. The CDR3 DNA follows: TGCGCCAGCAGCCCCTATAGCGGGCCCTCCTACGAGCAGTACTTC.